This is a list of T cell receptor beta chains from one sample in a study of Ad26.COV2.S vaccination and SARS-CoV-2 variants. Profiling relied on immunoSEQ multiplex PCR, and the TCRdb table lists in-frame clones only, not all of them. The sample lists approximately 460,000 clones; roughly nine tenths were seen once. The material sequenced was peripheral blood, taken in a trial of Ad26.COV2.S vaccine versus placebo. The receptor set was obtained from a person between 18 and 65 years old who received the Ad26.COV2.S COVID-19 vaccine or a placebo. Both conserved end residues are part of each CDR3. The D gene is left open where the match is weak. Size is omitted from some rows. Given values are once, few, many or a class for expanded clones.

>TRBV4-3|-|TRBJ2-3|-
TGCGCCAGCAGTGCGGGACTGCTTACAGATACGCAGTATTTT
CASSAGLLTDTQYF
>TRBV27|TRBD2|TRBJ2-7|-
TGTGCCAGCAGTCCCCGTGCTAGCGGGAGCTCGGGCGAGCAGTACTTC
CASSPRASGSSGEQYF
>TRBV3-1/TRBV3-2|TRBD1|TRBJ1-2|-
TGTGCCAGCAGCCAAGTTCCAGACAGGGGGGTAGGCTACACCTTC
CASSQVPDRGVGYTF
>TRBV6-1|-|TRBJ1-4|-
TGTGCCAGCAGTGAAGGGGGGCGCGCTAATGAAAAACTGTTTTTT
CASSEGGRANEKLFF
>TRBV7-8|-|TRBJ1-6|-
TGTGCCAGCAGTCCCCGGGGGGCTTTGGATTCACCCCTCCACTTT
CASSPRGALDSPLHF
>TRBV7-9|-|TRBJ2-5|once
TGTGCCAGCATCCCGACAGGCCCCCAAGAGACCCAGTACTTC
CASIPTGPQETQYF
>TRBV7-9|-|TRBJ2-1|-
TGTGCCAGCAGCGCCGCCGGGACGGTTTACAATGAGCAGTTCTTC
CASSAAGTVYNEQFF
>TRBV18|-|TRBJ2-6|-
TGTGCCAGCTCACCGACAGGTGGACCCTACTCTGGGGCCAACGTCCTGACTTTC
CASSPTGGPYSGANVLTF
>TRBV28|-|TRBJ1-6|-
TGTGCCAGCAAGTCGGGGGCCGCGGGTAATTCACCCCTCCACTTT
CASKSGAAGNSPLHF
>TRBV30|-|TRBJ2-7|-
TGTGCCTGGAGTGGAACAACCAGCTACGAGCAGTACTTC
CAWSGTTSYEQYF
>TRBV19|-|TRBJ2-7|-
TGTGCCAGTAGTACAGGACGACACTCCTACGAGCAGTACTTC
CASSTGRHSYEQYF
>TRBV4-3|-|TRBJ2-6|-
TGCGCCAGCAGCCACATATTTGGGATTCCTGGGGCCAACGTCCTGACTTTC
CASSHIFGIPGANVLTF
>TRBV5-6|-|TRBJ1-1|-
TGTGCCAGCAGCTTGTCTTTATCGAGTGAAGCTTTCTTT
CASSLSLSSEAFF
>TRBV4-1|-|TRBJ2-7|-
TGCGCCAGCAGCCAAGTCGACAGGACCTACGAGCAGTACTTC
CASSQVDRTYEQYF
>TRBV30|-|TRBJ2-1|-
TGTGCCTGGAGTGGGTCTAGCTCCTACAATGAGCAGTTCTTC
CAWSGSSSYNEQFF
>TRBV6-2/TRBV6-3|-|TRBJ2-2|-
TGTGCCAGCAGTTTGGGGGGCGGGGAGCTGTTTTTT
CASSLGGGELFF
>TRBV9|TRBD2|TRBJ2-5|-
TGTGCCAGCAGCGCCGGGACTAGCGGGGGTGTGGAGACCCAGTACTTC
CASSAGTSGGVETQYF
>TRBV7-9|TRBD1|TRBJ1-2|-
TGTGCCAGCAGCTTATCGCGTACAGGGGGAGACGGCTACACCTTC
CASSLSRTGGDGYTF
>TRBV6-6|TRBD1|TRBJ2-5|-
TGTGCCAGCAGTTCCCGGGACAGGGGTCAAGAGACCCAGTACTTC
CASSSRDRGQETQYF
>TRBV27|-|TRBJ2-7|-
TGTGCCAGCCCCCGGGTGGCCTACGAGCAGTACTTC
CASPRVAYEQYF
>TRBV5-3|-|TRBJ1-2|few
TGTGCCAGAAGCTATGGACATAATGGCTACACCTTC
CARSYGHNGYTF
>TRBV5-1|-|TRBJ1-4|-
TGCGCCAGCAGCTTGCTCGGGGCGAGGGAAAAACTGTTTTTT
CASSLLGAREKLFF
>TRBV19|TRBD2|TRBJ2-1|-
TGTGCCCGTCGGGGGGGGCGGGGTAATGAGCAGTTCTTC
CARRGGRGNEQFF
>TRBV14|TRBD2|TRBJ2-1|-
TGTGCCAGCAAACCTCTGACGGGGGCTAGCGGGAGTTACAATGAGCAGTTCTTC
CASKPLTGASGSYNEQFF
>TRBV6-6|TRBD2|TRBJ2-7|-
TGTGCCAGCAGCCACGGGACTAGCGGGAGATCCTACGAGCAGTACTTC
CASSHGTSGRSYEQYF
>TRBV28|-|TRBJ1-3|-
TGTGCCAGCAGTTTATATTTTTCGGACCGGTCCTCTGGAAACACCATATATTTT
CASSLYFSDRSSGNTIYF
>TRBV24-1|-|TRBJ2-2|-
TGTGCCACTACTCGGACCGGGACACAGAACACCGGGGAGCTGTTTTTT
CATTRTGTQNTGELFF
>TRBV18|TRBD2|TRBJ2-1|-
TGTGCCAGCTCACGGACTAGCGGGAGCGACAGCTCCTACAATGAGCAGTTCTTC
CASSRTSGSDSSYNEQFF
>TRBV18|-|TRBJ1-1|-
TGTGCCAGCTCACCACTTCAGGGAGAAGCTTTCTTT
CASSPLQGEAFF
>TRBV29-1|-|TRBJ1-1|-
TGCAGCGTTGAAGATCTATTAGGGAACACTGAAGCTTTCTTT
CSVEDLLGNTEAFF
>TRBV30|-|TRBJ1-4|-
TGTGCCTGGAGTGTAGGGTGGGGGAGTTCGGAAAAACTGTTTTTT
CAWSVGWGSSEKLFF
>TRBV10-1|-|TRBJ2-2|-
TGCGCCAGCAGTGAGTCCGGGACTCCCCCCGGGGAGCTGTTTTTT
CASSESGTPPGELFF